What follows describes a single T cell receptor beta chain. The data are from a study of PD-L1 blockade in urothelial cancer. The overall study: Prior regimens of chemotherapy numbered 0 to 3 per patient.

Trimming took 0 bases from V and 5 from J, leaving 18 bases between them. The CDR3 extends over 17 amino acids. The germline gives CDR1 SGHDT, CDR2 YYEEEE. The repertoire was sequenced with immunoSEQ multiplex PCR; TCRdb's copy has only in-frame clones and lacks some. There are tens of thousands of clones in the sample; 75% to 85% occur only once, and about 10% lies in the top ten. The time point: pretreatment peripheral blood. The source is a man between 70 and 80 years old with urothelial cancer. V gene TRBV5-6 combines with J gene TRBJ2-1; perhaps TRBD1 as D (5 bases). Source: PBMCs, taken around atezolizumab (anti-PD-L1) treatment. DNA for the CDR3: TGTGCCAGCAGCTTGGCCAGCAGGGCCTTTCCTAACAATGAGCAGTTCTTC. As protein: CASSLASRAFPNNEQFF.